This T cell receptor beta chain was sequenced for a study of cytomegalovirus exposure and HLA in healthy donors. The CDR3 covers 14 residues. Trimming took 3 bases from V and 14 from J, leaving 17 bases between them. CDR1 is SGHAT and CDR2 is FQNNGV in the germline V gene. Amplification used 60 Vbeta primers and 13 Jbeta primers. Profiling relied on immunoSEQ multiplex PCR, and the TCRdb table lists in-frame clones only, not all of them. Here the sample spans under 150,000 clones, 75% being singletons. Donors sampled were nominally healthy, though unrecorded immune exposures were likely. The chain links TRBV11-2 to TRBJ1-6; D call uncertain. This sequence was found in a woman between 18 and 29 years old in good health and CMV-seronegative. The specimen sequenced was PBMCs. The CDR3 here is CASSFQEAQTSLHF. CDR3 sequence (DNA): TGTGCCAGCAGCTTCCAAGAGGCCCAAACGTCCCTCCACTTT.